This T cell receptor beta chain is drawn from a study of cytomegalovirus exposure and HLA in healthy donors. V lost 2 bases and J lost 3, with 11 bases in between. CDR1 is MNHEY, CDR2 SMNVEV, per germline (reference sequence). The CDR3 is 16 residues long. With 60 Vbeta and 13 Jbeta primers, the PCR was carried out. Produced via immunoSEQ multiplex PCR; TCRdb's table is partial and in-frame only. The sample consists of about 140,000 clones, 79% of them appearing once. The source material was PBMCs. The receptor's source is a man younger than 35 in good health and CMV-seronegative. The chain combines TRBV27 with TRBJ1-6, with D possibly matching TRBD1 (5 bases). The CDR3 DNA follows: TGTGCCAGCAGTTTACTAGGGGCCGACTATAATTCACCCCTCCACTTT. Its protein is CASSLLGADYNSPLHF.